One sample yielded the 9 T cell receptor beta chains listed below, sequenced in a study of regulatory T cells in long-lasting Graves disease. Stated time point: newly diagnosed GD, antithyroid drugs for less than 3 months. From PBMCs, RNA was extracted and then used to make the TCR library. Investigators prepared the TCR beta libraries by applying iRepertoire HTBI primers and Arm-PCR of CDR3 regions. TCRdb re-analysed the multiplex PCR reads in MiXCR, keeping a single row per CDR3 protein. This repertoire shows over 350,000 distinct CDR3 sequences, 12% to 15% found once; its top ten account for roughly 18%. These data are also associated with another study on T cells in Graves' hyperthyroidism and ophthalmopathy.

The sample in question was peripheral blood mononuclear cells (PBMCs), obtained at new diagnosis, from a patient treated with antithyroid drugs. Source of these receptors: a woman aged 50 to 60 with Graves disease.

This clonotype was detected ten times or more. This chain uses TRBV2 with TRBJ2-2; D uncertain. Per the germline V gene, CDR1 is SNHLY and CDR2 is FYNNEI. Trimming took 6 bases from V and 2 from J, leaving 4 bases between them. The CDR3 loop spans 12 amino acids. The CDR3: CASRFNTGELFF. DNA of the CDR3: TGTGCCAGCAGGTTTAACACCGGGGAGCTGTTTTTT.

This clonotype was seen only a few times. This chain connects TRBV29-1 to TRBJ1-1, with no clear D. V lost 3 bases to trimming and J lost 1 base, with 6 bases between them. CDR1 is SQVTM, CDR2 ANQGSEA, per germline. The CDR3 loop spans 12 amino acids. CDR3 DNA: TGCAGCGTTGAGGCAGAGAACACTGAAGCTTTCTTT. This sequence encodes CSVEAENTEAFF.

The chain joins TRBV10-3 to TRBJ1-3; 8 positions match TRBD1. The germline V gene encodes CDR1 ENHRY and CDR2 SYGVKD. V gave up 3 bases and J gave up 8 bases; unmatched junction bases: 6. This CDR3 comprises 14 residues. The CDR3 bases are TGTGCCATCAGTGAAGGACAGGGCAAATACACCATATATTTT. Protein sequence: CAISEGQGKYTIYF.

The rearrangement links TRBV28 to TRBJ1-3, with D maybe TRBD1 (6 bases). V was trimmed by 2 bases and J by 2 bases, leaving 16 bases between them. This CDR3 spans 17 amino acids. From germline, CDR1 is MDHEN and CDR2 SYDVKM. CDR3 protein: CASSLALRGGTGNTIYF. The DNA for the CDR3 is TGTGCCAGCAGTTTAGCCCTTCGCGGGGGCACTGGAAACACCATATATTTT.

CDR3 nucleotide sequence: TGTGCCAGCAGCCCGCGGGGGCACACTGAAGCTTTCTTT. Its protein product is CASSPRGHTEAFF. The V gene is TRBV6-1, the J gene TRBJ1-1, with D possibly TRBD1 on 6 matching bases. The CDR3 length is 13 residues. V lost 6 bases and J 3 bases, leaving 11 bases between the germline ends. Germline V lookup: CDR1 MNHNS, CDR2 SASEGT.

V is TRBV28 and J is TRBJ1-1; a possible D gene is TRBD1 (6 bases). The CDR3 runs 15 residues. Germline CDR1 MDHEN, CDR2 SYDVKM. Trimming shortened V by 3 bases and J by 3 bases, and 14 bases separated the two germline ends. The CDR3 DNA reads TGTGCCAGCAGTTTTATGGGCCACAGGGACACTGAAGCTTTCTTT. Encoded protein: CASSFMGHRDTEAFF. Full variable domain (rest looked up from reference TRBV28 and TRBJ1-1): DVKVTQSSRYLVKRTGEKVFLECVQDMDHENMFWYRQDPGLGLRLIYFSYDVKMKEKGDIPEGYSVSREKKERFSLILESASTNQTSMYLCASSFMGHRDTEAFFGQGTRLTVV.

This clonotype was detected only a few times. This chain joins TRBV5-1 and TRBJ1-2; the D gene is possibly TRBD1 (5 bases). The germline V and J ends were trimmed by 3 bases and 7 bases, with 16 bases remaining between them. CDR3 length: 14 residues. From germline, CDR1 is SGHRS and CDR2 YFSETQ. CDR3 coding DNA: TGCGCCAGCAGCTCGGGGACCGCCGCTGGTGGCTACACCTTC. It encodes CASSSGTAAGGYTF.

In this sample, this clonotype turned up many times. CDR3 DNA sequence: TGTGCCTGGAGCAGCGGAGTGGTCCAAAACATTCAGTACTTC. Translating gives CAWSSGVVQNIQYF. The chain has TRBV30 and TRBJ2-4, with TRBD2 as a possible D gene (5 bases). This CDR3 has 14 residues. The germline CDR1 and CDR2 sequences are GTSNPN and SVGIG (reference sequence). V dropped 3 bases and J dropped 5 bases, with 14 bases sitting between them.

This clonotype has a handful of counts. The genes are TRBV7-9 and TRBJ1-1; unclear D gene. CDR1 is SEHNR, CDR2 FQNEAQ, per germline (reference sequence). Trimming removed 3 bases from V and 0 bases from J, with 14 bases in between. This CDR3 contains 16 residues. As DNA, the CDR3 is TGTGCCAGCAGCTTCAGCCGTCGGTCGATGAACACTGAAGCTTTCTTT. It encodes CASSFSRRSMNTEAFF.